The next 29 T cell receptor beta chains were all read from a single sample in a study of cytomegalovirus exposure and HLA in healthy donors. PCR amplification relied on 60 Vbeta primers (plus 13 Jbeta primers). Only in-frame clones appear in the TCRdb table, and some are missing; sequencing was by immunoSEQ multiplex PCR. This table holds about 88,000 clones. Sequencing used PBMCs. These receptors originate from a girl between 5 and 17 years old in good health and CMV-seropositive.

The chain recombines TRBV12-5 with TRBJ2-3, with D unresolved. Germline V gives CDR1 LGHNT, CDR2 FRNRAP. Trimming took 0 bases from V and 6 from J, leaving 4 bases between them. The CDR3 is 12 residues long. CDR3 in DNA: TGTGCTAGTGGTTTGGTAGAGGATACGCAGTATTTT. Protein: CASGLVEDTQYF.

The chain carries TRBV6-6 and TRBJ1-6, with D possibly TRBD1 on 5 matching bases. V was clipped by 7 bases and J by 5 bases, with 9 bases between them. The CDR3 covers 13 residues. In germline, CDR1 is MNHNY, CDR2 SVGAGI (reference sequence). The CDR3 region has the DNA TGTGCCAGCATTAGACAGAATAATTCACCCCTCCACTTT. It is translated as CASIRQNNSPLHF.

This chain joins TRBV13 and TRBJ1-1; TRBD1 agrees at 8 bases. This CDR3 spans 17 amino acids. Losses at the gene ends were 5 bases for V and 6 bases for J; bases not matched to a gene: 17. Germline-derived CDR1 and CDR2 are PRHDT and FYEKMQ (reference sequence). The CDR3 nucleotides are TGTGCCAGCAGCACCTACCAATCGACAGGGGAAGTCCCTGAAGCTTTCTTT. Translating gives CASSTYQSTGEVPEAFF.

The chain links TRBV6-6 to TRBJ2-1; 7 nucleotides align to TRBD1. Germline V gene data show CDR1 as MNHNY and CDR2 as SVGAGI (reference sequence). CDR3 length: 13 amino acids. The V segment lost 4 bases and the J segment 5 bases; nucleotides outside the gene matches: 2. CDR3 region: CASSSTGDNEQFF. CDR3 bases: TGTGCCAGCAGTTCAACAGGGGACAATGAGCAGTTCTTC.

The chain joins TRBV4-3 to TRBJ2-7, with D maybe TRBD1 (6 bases). This CDR3 comprises 20 residues. The V end lost 4 bases, the J end lost 7 bases, and 35 bases lay between the germline ends. Germline lookup yields CDR1 LGHNA and CDR2 YSLEER. The CDR3 nucleotides read TGCGCCAGCAGCCGAACTCCCCGCAGGGGCCTTGATGGGGTACTTAGGGAGCAGTACGTC. This codes for CASSRTPRRGLDGVLREQYV.

V usage is TRBV7-2 and J usage is TRBJ1-6; TRBD1 matches 7 bases. The CDR3 totals 15 residues. Germline CDR1 reads SGHTA; CDR2 reads FQGNSA. With 4 bases clipped from V and 8 bases from J, the junction kept 8 bases outside the gene matches. The CDR3 DNA sequence: TGTGCCAGCAGCTCACACAGGGGCGGGGATTCACCCCTCCACTTT. It yields the protein CASSSHRGGDSPLHF.

V and J are TRBV18 and TRBJ2-7; a weak D match, TRBD1 (6 bases). The CDR3 extends over 12 amino acids. Germline CDR1 and CDR2: KGHSH and LQKENI. V was pared by 3 bases and J by 4 bases, with 7 bases between. The CDR3 bases are TGTGCCAGCTCACCTAGGGGGTACGAGCAGTACTTC. Translation gives CASSPRGYEQYF. Full variable domain (outside the CDR3, taken from reference TRBV18 and TRBJ2-7): NAGVMQNPRHLVRRRGQEARLRCSPMKGHSHVYWYRQLPEEGLKFMVYLQKENIIDESGMPKERFSAEFPKEGPSILRIQQVVRGDSAAYFCASSPRGYEQYFGPGTRLTVT.

V and J are TRBV9 and TRBJ2-2, with 13 bases fitting TRBD2. Germline CDR1 reads SGDLS; CDR2 reads YYNGEE. J gave up 6 bases and V 3 bases, and 5 bases lay outside the gene matches. CDR3 length: 16 residues. The CDR3 DNA sequence: TGTGCCAGCAGCGACCGACTAGCGGGGGGCGCCGGGGAGCTGTTTTTT. Protein product: CASSDRLAGGAGELFF.

The rearrangement joins TRBV28 to TRBJ1-4; the D gene is possibly TRBD1 (5 bases). The length of the CDR3 is 15 residues. Germline V gene sequence: CDR1 MDHEN, CDR2 SYDVKM. Trimming cost V 0 bases and J 2 bases, with 7 bases left between them. CDR3 nucleotides: TGTGCCAGCAGTTTATGGTCAGGGACTAATGAAAAACTGTTTTTT. Translation: CASSLWSGTNEKLFF.

This rearrangement joins TRBV29-1 to TRBJ2-7, with D perhaps matching TRBD1 (5 bases). Germline V gene lookup returns CDR1 SQVTM and CDR2 ANQGSEA. This CDR3 contains 11 residues. Trimming took off 6 bases at V and 6 bases at J, with 12 bases between the two ends. The CDR3: CSVMTASEQYF. The DNA for the CDR3 is TGCAGCGTGATGACAGCTTCCGAGCAGTACTTC.

The V gene is TRBV6-5, the J gene TRBJ2-7; 12 bases line up with TRBD1. The V gene end was trimmed by 8 bases and the J gene end by 6 bases; junction bases not matched to a gene: 2. The CDR3 runs to 12 residues. Germline V gene sequence: CDR1 MNHEY, CDR2 SVGAGI. CDR3 region: CASGTGGIEQYF. CDR3 in DNA: TGTGCCAGCGGGACAGGGGGCATCGAGCAGTACTTC.

This chain uses TRBV6-1 with TRBJ1-5, with D perhaps matching TRBD1 (6 bases). Germline-derived CDR1 and CDR2 are MNHNS and SASEGT. CDR3 size: 15 residues. Trimming took 6 bases from V and 0 from J, leaving 12 bases between them. The CDR3 nucleotides are TGTGCCAGCAGGGCAGGACAGAATAGCAATCAGCCCCAGCATTTT. Protein product: CASRAGQNSNQPQHF.

The chain uses TRBV2 and TRBJ2-5; D is uncertain. The CDR3 runs to 12 residues. Between the trimmed V and J ends, which lost 7 bases and 2 bases, there was a span of 8 bases. Germline V gene lookup returns CDR1 SNHLY and CDR2 FYNNEI. In DNA, the CDR3 is TGTGCCAGCAACCCGGGTCAAGAGACCCAGTACTTC. Encoded protein: CASNPGQETQYF.

Regarding this clone: Sequence at one end of the junction differs from germline and may be a read error. The CDR3 DNA sequence: TGTGCCAGCAGAACGACAGGGGGCTCTGATTCACACCTCCACTTT. This sequence encodes CASRTTGGSDSHLHF. The chain employs TRBV6-5 and TRBJ1-6, with 10 bases matching TRBD1. Germline-derived CDR1 and CDR2 are MNHEY and SVGAGI. This CDR3 has 15 amino acids.

The chain employs TRBV29-1 and TRBJ2-3; D gene uncertain. Germline V gene data show CDR1 as SQVTM and CDR2 as ANQGSEA. V gave up 5 bases and J gave up 3 bases, with 9 bases separating them. The CDR3 length is 12 residues. The CDR3 is CSVHGVTDTQYF. For the CDR3, the DNA is TGCAGCGTTCATGGAGTGACAGATACGCAGTATTTT.

The rearrangement joins TRBV5-6 to TRBJ2-7; perhaps TRBD2 as D (6 bases). The CDR3 consists of 13 residues. In germline, CDR1 is SGHDT, CDR2 YYEEEE. Trimming removed 1 base at V and 2 bases at J, with 7 bases between. The CDR3 DNA reads as TGTGCCAGCAGCTTGTGGGGGGCCTACGAGCAGTACTTC. It is translated as CASSLWGAYEQYF.

The chain is built from TRBV9 and TRBJ2-7; no reliable D call. Germline V lookup: CDR1 SGDLS, CDR2 YYNGEE. V was shortened by 0 bases and J by 2 bases, with 9 bases between the two germline ends. The CDR3 totals 14 residues. DNA of the CDR3: TGTGCCAGCAGCGTAGATATAGAGACCTACGAGCAGTACTTC. It codes for CASSVDIETYEQYF.

V gene TRBV28 combines with J gene TRBJ1-1; perhaps TRBD1 as D (6 bases). The CDR3 is 14 amino acids. Germline-derived CDR1 and CDR2 are MDHEN and SYDVKM. Deletions cut 7 bases from V and 1 base from J, with 13 bases between. This CDR3 reads CASKQWTANTEAFF. Here the CDR3 DNA reads TGTGCCAGCAAACAGTGGACAGCGAACACTGAAGCTTTCTTT.

The V and J genes are TRBV10-3 and TRBJ2-1; TRBD1 might be the D (5 bases). The CDR3 has 12 residues. Looked up from germline, CDR1 is ENHRY and CDR2 is SYGVKD. Trimming took off 7 bases at V and 4 bases at J, with 8 bases between the two ends. CDR3 DNA sequence: TGTGCCATCAAGGGGCTTTACAATGAGCAGTTCTTC. Amino acid sequence: CAIKGLYNEQFF.

This chain links TRBV7-9 with TRBJ1-6, with D possibly matching TRBD1 (6 bases). This CDR3 has 16 amino acids. Trimming removed 5 bases at V and 7 bases at J, with 18 bases between. Per the germline V gene, CDR1 is SEHNR and CDR2 is FQNEAQ (reference sequence). CDR3 region: CASSRYAGTTNSPLHF. CDR3 nucleotides: TGTGCCAGCAGCCGATATGCCGGGACAACCAATTCACCCCTCCACTTT.

About this clone itself: Germline and junction disagree at one end, which may indicate a read error. J is TRBJ1-6 and V is TRBV6-1; D remains ambiguous. The CDR3 consists of 11 residues. CDR1 and CDR2 from the germline V gene are MNHNS and SASEGT. This CDR3 reads CASREGSPLHF. The CDR3 nucleotides read TGTGCCAGCAGGGAAGGTTCACCCCTACACTTT.

V is TRBV19 and J is TRBJ1-1, with TRBD1 as a possible D gene (6 bases). Germline V CDR1 and CDR2: LNHDA, SQIVND (reference sequence). Trimming cost V 5 bases and J 1 base, with 14 bases left between them. The CDR3 contains 15 residues. The CDR3 sequence is CASSATGISNTEAFF. The CDR3 DNA is TGTGCCAGTAGTGCCACAGGGATTTCGAACACTGAAGCTTTCTTT.

Worth noting for this clone: Germline is not matched at one junction end, which may reflect a read error. The V call is TRBV27, the J call TRBJ2-7; D unresolved. Per the germline V gene, CDR1 is MNHEY and CDR2 is SMNVEV (reference sequence). This CDR3 has 14 residues. The CDR3 is CASSLSPTIGAVHF. DNA of the CDR3: TGTGCCAGCAGTTTATCCCCAACTATAGGCGCAGTCCACTTC.

The chain is built from TRBV30 and TRBJ1-1; D is undetermined. Germline V gene lookup returns CDR1 GTSNPN and CDR2 SVGIG (reference sequence). The CDR3 consists of 14 residues. V lost 0 bases and J 6 bases, leaving 14 bases between the germline ends. CDR3 protein: CAWSVDQRSAEAFF. The DNA of the CDR3 is TGTGCCTGGAGTGTAGATCAACGATCGGCTGAAGCTTTCTTT. The variable domain in full, with the rest retrieved from reference TRBV30 and TRBJ1-1, is SQTIHQWPATLVQPVGSPLSLECTVEGTSNPNLYWYRQAAGRGLQLLFYSVGIGQISSEVPQNLSASRPQDRQFILSSKKLLLSDSGFYLCAWSVDQRSAEAFFGQGTRLTVV.

The chain carries TRBV2 and TRBJ1-6; 7 positions agree with TRBD1. The junction had 6 bases not matched to a gene; V was cut back by 9 bases and J by 7 bases. This CDR3 is 13 amino acids long. CDR1 SNHLY and CDR2 FYNNEI come from the germline V gene. The CDR3 here is CASLDRENSPLHF. As DNA, the CDR3 is TGTGCCAGTCTCGACAGGGAGAATTCACCCCTCCACTTT.

The chain joins TRBV9 to TRBJ2-1, with no clear D. The ends were cut back, 0 bases at V and 7 bases at J, with 5 bases in the middle. CDR1 SGDLS and CDR2 YYNGEE come from the germline V gene. The CDR3 consists of 12 residues. CDR3 sequence reads: CASSVVMNEQFF. Here the CDR3 DNA reads TGTGCCAGCAGCGTAGTTATGAATGAGCAGTTCTTC.

The chain carries TRBV27 and TRBJ1-5; perhaps TRBD1 as D (5 bases). Germline CDR1 reads MNHEY; CDR2 reads SMNVEV (reference sequence). Trimming took off 6 bases at V and 4 bases at J, with 13 bases between the two ends. CDR3 length: 14 residues. This CDR3 reads CASSLQGPNQPQHF. The CDR3 DNA is TGTGCCAGCAGCCTGCAGGGCCCTAATCAGCCCCAGCATTTT.

The J gene is TRBJ2-2, the V gene TRBV13; D is possibly TRBD1 (5 bases). V lost 5 bases and J 5 bases, leaving 9 bases between the germline ends. The CDR3 spans 13 residues. Germline lookup yields CDR1 PRHDT and CDR2 FYEKMQ (reference sequence). CDR3 loop: CASSPRVTGELFF. CDR3 sequence (DNA): TGTGCCAGCAGCCCCAGGGTTACCGGGGAGCTGTTTTTT.

The chain joins TRBV7-2 to TRBJ2-1; D may be TRBD1 (5 bases). Per the germline V gene, CDR1 is SGHTA and CDR2 is FQGNSA. V lost 1 base and J 8 bases, leaving 12 bases between the germline ends. CDR3 length equals 14 residues. CDR3 residues: CASSLGGWGDEQFF. CDR3 in DNA: TGTGCCAGCAGCTTAGGGGGCTGGGGCGATGAGCAGTTCTTC.